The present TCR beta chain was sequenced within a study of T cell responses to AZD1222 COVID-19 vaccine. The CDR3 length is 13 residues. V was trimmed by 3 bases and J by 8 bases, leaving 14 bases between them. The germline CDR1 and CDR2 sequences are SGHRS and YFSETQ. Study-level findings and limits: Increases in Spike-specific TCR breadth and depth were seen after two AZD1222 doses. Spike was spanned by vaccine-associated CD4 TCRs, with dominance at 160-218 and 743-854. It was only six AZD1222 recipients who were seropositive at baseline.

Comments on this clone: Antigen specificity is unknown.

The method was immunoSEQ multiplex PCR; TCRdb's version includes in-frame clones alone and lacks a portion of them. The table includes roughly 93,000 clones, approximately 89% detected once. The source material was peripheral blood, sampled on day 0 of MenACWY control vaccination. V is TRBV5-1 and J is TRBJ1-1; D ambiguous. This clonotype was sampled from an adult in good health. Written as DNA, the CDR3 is TGCGCCAGCAGCTCCAACCCGGGAGGCGAAGCTTTCTTT. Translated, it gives CASSSNPGGEAFF.